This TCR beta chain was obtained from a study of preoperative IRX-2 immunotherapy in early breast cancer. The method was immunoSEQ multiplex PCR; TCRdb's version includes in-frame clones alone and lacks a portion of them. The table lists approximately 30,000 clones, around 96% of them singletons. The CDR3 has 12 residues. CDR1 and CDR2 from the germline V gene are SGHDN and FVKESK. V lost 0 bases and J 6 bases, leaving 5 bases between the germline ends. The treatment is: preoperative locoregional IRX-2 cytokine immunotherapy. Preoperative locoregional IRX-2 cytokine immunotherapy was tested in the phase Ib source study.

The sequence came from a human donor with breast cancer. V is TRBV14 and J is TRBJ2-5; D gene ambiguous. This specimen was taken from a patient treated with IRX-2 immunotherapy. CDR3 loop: CASSQDRKTQYF. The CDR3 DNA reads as TGTGCCAGCAGCCAAGATCGTAAGACCCAGTACTTC.